The 18 T cell receptor beta chains in this list originate from one sample, sequenced in a study of glioma-infiltrating T cells. TCR alpha and beta CDR3 regions were amplified from RNA using iRepertoire nested multiplex PCR. TCRdb ran MiXCR on the multiplex PCR reads and lists one entry per CDR3 protein. The table records 300,000 to 450,000 distinct CDR3 sequences, about 40% of them present only once. The sequenced material came from glioma tissue, nonneoplastic brain tissue, or PBMCs (not recorded which). Receptor source: a human donor with low-grade glioma or glioblastoma, undergoing nonglioma brain surgery, or in good health (not recorded which).

This clonotype has only a few counts. V gene TRBV2 combines with J gene TRBJ1-5; TRBD1 might be the D (6 bases). Between the trimmed V and J ends, which lost 1 base and 4 bases, there was a span of 14 bases. Germline CDR1 is SNHLY and CDR2 is FYNNEI. The CDR3 has 16 amino acids. The CDR3: CASSEVRTALNQPQHF. The DNA of the CDR3 is TGTGCCAGCAGTGAAGTACGGACAGCGCTAAATCAGCCCCAGCATTTT.

V and J are TRBV20-1 and TRBJ2-3, with 7 nucleotides matching TRBD1. The CDR3 is made up of 12 amino acids. Germline loops: CDR1 DFQATT, CDR2 SNEGSKA (reference sequence). The J segment lost 5 bases and the V segment lost 6 bases, leaving 5 bases of the junction unmatched. The CDR3 loop reads CSAQQGIDTQYF. CDR3 sequence (DNA): TGCAGTGCCCAACAGGGGATAGATACGCAGTATTTT.

DNA of the CDR3: TGCGCCAGCAGCCAGATACAGGGATACTATGGCTACACCTTC. Its translation is CASSQIQGYYGYTF. The chain joins TRBV4-1 to TRBJ1-2, with a tentative D call TRBD1 (6 bases). CDR1 and CDR2 from the germline V gene are MGHRA and YSYEKL. Trimming cost V 3 bases and J 3 bases, with 11 bases left between them. The length of the CDR3 is 14 residues.

There are a few counts of this clonotype. The chain employs TRBV6-1 and TRBJ2-1; 7 bases are a match to TRBD2. The CDR3 is made up of 15 amino acids. The V gene end was trimmed by 2 bases and the J gene end by 2 bases; junction bases not matched to a gene: 3. Per germline, CDR1 MNHNS and CDR2 SASEGT. The CDR3 DNA reads as TGTGCCAGCAGTGAATGGGGGGGGACCTACAATGAGCAGTTCTTC. This gives the protein CASSEWGGTYNEQFF.

The gene calls are TRBV7-6 and TRBJ1-1; TRBD1 matches 7 bases. Germline CDR1 reads SGHVS; CDR2 reads FNYEAQ. CDR3 length equals 15 residues. V dropped 5 bases and J dropped 0; count of bases not matched to a gene: 6. The CDR3 region is CASSLTGELNTEAFF. CDR3 in DNA: TGTGCCAGCAGCCTAACAGGGGAATTGAACACTGAAGCTTTCTTT. Combining the CDR3 with reference TRBV7-6 and TRBJ1-1 gives the whole variable domain GAGVSQSPRYKVTKRGQDVALRCDPISGHVSLYWYRQALGQGPEFLTYFNYEAQQDKSGLPNDRFSAERPEGSISTLTIQRTEQRDSAMYRCASSLTGELNTEAFFGQGTRLTVV.

This chain joins TRBV19 and TRBJ1-2; D ambiguous. The germline V gene encodes CDR1 LNHDA and CDR2 SQIVND (reference sequence). V lost 7 bases, J lost 3 bases, and 12 bases lay in between. The CDR3 spans 13 residues. The CDR3 reads CASTETGDYGYTF. The DNA of the CDR3 is TGTGCCAGTACCGAGACTGGGGACTATGGCTACACCTTC.

This clonotype has at least ten counts. The junction differs from germline at one of its ends, possibly a read error. The rearrangement uses TRBV6-1 and TRBJ2-2; unclear D gene. The germline gives CDR1 MNHNS, CDR2 SASEGT. The CDR3 loop spans 11 amino acids. Written as DNA, the CDR3 is TGTGCCAGCAGTAACATCGGGGAGCTGTTTTTT. Protein: CASSNIGELFF.

Comment on this clonotype: A read error may produce the germline difference seen at one junction end. The chain uses TRBV24-1 and TRBJ2-2; D possibly corresponds to TRBD2 (5 bases). This CDR3 comprises 11 residues. From germline, CDR1 is KGHDR and CDR2 SFDVKD. The CDR3 spells CATLEAGELLF. CDR3 DNA: TGTGCCACCCTAGAGGCCGGGGAGCTGCTTTTT.

This clonotype appeared a few times. V and J are TRBV9 and TRBJ1-1, with no clear D. Germline-derived CDR1 and CDR2 are SGDLS and YYNGEE. V was cut by 4 bases and J by 0 bases, with 10 bases left in between. The CDR3 totals 14 residues. The CDR3 is CASSLDGMNTEAFF. The CDR3 nucleotides read TGTGCCAGCAGCCTGGATGGAATGAACACTGAAGCTTTCTTT.

This chain links TRBV5-5 with TRBJ1-1; D unresolved. V was cut by 4 bases and J by 0 bases, with 10 bases left in between. This CDR3 spans 14 amino acids. The germline V gene encodes CDR1 SGHKS and CDR2 YYEKEE (reference sequence). For the CDR3, the DNA is TGTGCCAGCAGCGCCAGTGGGATGAACACTGAAGCTTTCTTT. Its translation: CASSASGMNTEAFF. Looking up the rest from reference TRBV5-5 and TRBJ1-1 gives the full variable domain: DAGVTQSPTHLIKTRGQQVTLRCSPISGHKSVSWYQQVLGQGPQFIFQYYEKEERGRGNFPDRFSARQFPNYSSELNVNALLLGDSALYLCASSASGMNTEAFFGQGTRLTVV.

This chain connects TRBV20-1 to TRBJ2-5; D call uncertain. Germline CDR1 and CDR2: DFQATT and SNEGSKA (reference sequence). The CDR3 is 14 residues long. V lost 0 bases and J 2 bases, leaving 10 bases between the germline ends. CDR3 loop: CSARDPPEQETQYF. DNA of the CDR3: TGCAGTGCTAGAGATCCTCCGGAGCAAGAGACCCAGTACTTC.

The rearrangement joins TRBV5-4 to TRBJ1-6, with D possibly matching TRBD1 (6 bases). The CDR3 has 14 amino acids. Germline V gene lookup returns CDR1 SGHNT and CDR2 YYREEE (reference sequence). Trimming took 4 bases from V and 7 from J, leaving 12 bases between them. The CDR3 nucleotides are TGTGCCAGCAGCCCAACAGGGCCAAATTCACCCCTCCACTTT. It is translated as CASSPTGPNSPLHF.

This clonotype was seen just once. The rearrangement joins TRBV7-9 to TRBJ2-6, with D hard to call. Germline V CDR1 and CDR2: SEHNR, FQNEAQ (reference sequence). The CDR3 is made up of 14 amino acids. Trimming removed 5 bases from V and 2 bases from J, with 7 bases in between. DNA for the CDR3: TGTGCCAGCAGCCCGCCGGCTGGGGCCAACGTCCTGACTTTC. Its protein is CASSPPAGANVLTF. Full variable domain (missing parts from reference TRBV7-9 and TRBJ2-6): DTGVSQNPRHKITKRGQNVTFRCDPISEHNRLYWYRQTLGQGPEFLTYFQNEAQLEKSRLLSDRFSAERPKGSFSTLEIQRTEQGDSAMYLCASSPPAGANVLTFGAGSRLTVL.

This clonotype was seen a single time. The J gene is TRBJ2-1, the V gene TRBV6-6; a weak D match, TRBD2 (5 bases). Trimming took 8 bases from V and 6 from J, leaving 17 bases between them. Germline lookup yields CDR1 MNHNY and CDR2 SVGAGI (reference sequence). The CDR3 is made up of 14 amino acids. DNA for the CDR3: TGTGCCAGCGGTTTGACCAGCGGATTCAATGAGCAGTTCTTC. Translated: CASGLTSGFNEQFF.

As concerns this clonotype: One base away lies a much larger clone, so this may be a sequencing read error. The V call is TRBV27, the J call TRBJ1-1; a possible D gene is TRBD1 (5 bases). V lost 7 bases to trimming and J lost 1 base, with 16 bases between them. CDR1 and CDR2 (germline): MNHEY, SMNVEV (reference sequence). There are 15 residues in the CDR3. The CDR3 sequence: CASTRWGKQNTEAFF. CDR3 bases: TGTGCCAGCACCCGCTGGGGGAAACAGAACACTGAAGCTTTCTTT.

The chain couples TRBV5-4 to TRBJ2-7; 10 bases map to TRBD2. The V and J ends lost 4 bases and 5 bases, in that order; junction bases with no gene match: 9. This CDR3 comprises 15 residues. Germline V gene sequence: CDR1 SGHNT, CDR2 YYREEE (reference sequence). The CDR3 here is CASSMRLAGGHEQYF. The CDR3 nucleotides read TGTGCCAGCAGCATGCGATTAGCGGGAGGACACGAGCAGTACTTC.

This clonotype has only a few counts. The chain links TRBV4-2 to TRBJ2-1; D not certain. The CDR3 is made up of 14 amino acids. V lost 8 bases and J 6 bases, leaving 17 bases between the germline ends. CDR1 is LGHNA and CDR2 is YNFKEQ in the germline V gene. The CDR3 region has the DNA TGTGCCAGCTCCGGAAGGGTTGGCGGCAATGAGCAGTTCTTC. It yields the protein CASSGRVGGNEQFF.

The rearrangement uses TRBV12-3 or TRBV12-4 and TRBJ2-1; tentatively, D is TRBD2 (5 bases). Between the trimmed V and J ends, which lost 4 bases and 0 bases, there was a span of 13 bases. This CDR3 is 16 amino acids long. The CDR3 nucleotides are TGTGCCAGCAGTTATAGCGTACTTGGCTCCTACAATGAGCAGTTCTTC. Translating gives CASSYSVLGSYNEQFF.